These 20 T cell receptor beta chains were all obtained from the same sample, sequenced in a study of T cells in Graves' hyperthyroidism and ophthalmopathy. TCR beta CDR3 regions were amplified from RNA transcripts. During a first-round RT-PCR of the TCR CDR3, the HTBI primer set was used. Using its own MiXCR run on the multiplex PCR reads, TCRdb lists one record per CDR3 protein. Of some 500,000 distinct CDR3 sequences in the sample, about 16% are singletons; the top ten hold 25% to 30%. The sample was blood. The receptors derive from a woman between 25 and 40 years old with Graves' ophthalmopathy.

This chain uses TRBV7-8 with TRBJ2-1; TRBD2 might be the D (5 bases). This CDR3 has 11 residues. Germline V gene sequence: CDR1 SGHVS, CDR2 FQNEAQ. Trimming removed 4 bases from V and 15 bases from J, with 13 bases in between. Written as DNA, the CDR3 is TGTGCCAGCAGCTCGCGAGGCGCGGGGTTCTTC. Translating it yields CASSSRGAGFF.

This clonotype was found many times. This chain's CDR3 is CASSQRKFRDPTDTQYF. CDR3 nucleotide sequence: TGCGCCAGCAGCCAACGTAAATTCAGGGACCCCACAGATACGCAGTATTTT. The chain couples TRBV4-3 to TRBJ2-3; possibly TRBD1 or TRBD2 for D (5 bases each). Trimming cost V 2 bases and J 2 bases, with 17 bases left between them. CDR3 size: 17 residues. Germline V CDR1 and CDR2: LGHNA, YSLEER.

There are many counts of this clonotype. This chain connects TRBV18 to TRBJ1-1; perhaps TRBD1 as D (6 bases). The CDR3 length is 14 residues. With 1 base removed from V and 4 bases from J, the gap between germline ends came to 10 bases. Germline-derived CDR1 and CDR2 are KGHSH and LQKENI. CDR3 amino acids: CASSPRGGLTEAFF. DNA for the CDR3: TGTGCCAGCTCACCACGAGGGGGGCTCACTGAAGCTTTCTTT.

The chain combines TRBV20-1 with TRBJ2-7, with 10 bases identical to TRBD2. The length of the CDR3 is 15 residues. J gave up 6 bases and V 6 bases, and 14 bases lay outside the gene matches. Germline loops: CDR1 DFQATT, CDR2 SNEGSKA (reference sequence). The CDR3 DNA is TGCAGTGCCATTAATGTTGGGACTAGCGTCTCCGAGCAGTACTTC. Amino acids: CSAINVGTSVSEQYF.

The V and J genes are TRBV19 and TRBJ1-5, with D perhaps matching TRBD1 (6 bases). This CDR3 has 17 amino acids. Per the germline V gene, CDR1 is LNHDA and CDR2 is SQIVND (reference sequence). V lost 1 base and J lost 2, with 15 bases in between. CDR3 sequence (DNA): TGTGCCAGTAGTATAGGAGGAACAGGGAGAGGCAATCAGCCCCAGCATTTT. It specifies CASSIGGTGRGNQPQHF. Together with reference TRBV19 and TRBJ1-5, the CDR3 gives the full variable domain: DGGITQSPKYLFRKEGQNVTLSCEQNLNHDAMYWYRQDPGQGLRLIYYSQIVNDFQKGDIAEGYSVSREKKESFPLTVTSAQKNPTAFYLCASSIGGTGRGNQPQHFGDGTRLSIL.

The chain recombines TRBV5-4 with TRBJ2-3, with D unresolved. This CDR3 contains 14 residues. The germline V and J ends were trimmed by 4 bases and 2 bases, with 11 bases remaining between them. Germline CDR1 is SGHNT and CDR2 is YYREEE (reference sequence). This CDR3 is CASSRSVDTDTQYF. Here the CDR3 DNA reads TGTGCCAGCAGCCGAAGCGTCGACACAGATACGCAGTATTTT.

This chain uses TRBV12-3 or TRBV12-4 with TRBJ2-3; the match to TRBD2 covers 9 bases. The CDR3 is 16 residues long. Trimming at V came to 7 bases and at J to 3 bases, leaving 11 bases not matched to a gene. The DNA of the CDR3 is TGTGCCAGCACTCTGCGGGGGGGCGCCCATACAGATACGCAGTATTTT. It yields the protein CASTLRGGAHTDTQYF.

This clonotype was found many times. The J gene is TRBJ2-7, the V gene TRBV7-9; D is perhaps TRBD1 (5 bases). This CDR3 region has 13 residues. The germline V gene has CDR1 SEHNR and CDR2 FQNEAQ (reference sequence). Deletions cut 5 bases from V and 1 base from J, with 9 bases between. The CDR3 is CASSPGISYEQYF. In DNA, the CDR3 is TGTGCCAGCAGCCCAGGGATTTCCTACGAGCAGTACTTC.

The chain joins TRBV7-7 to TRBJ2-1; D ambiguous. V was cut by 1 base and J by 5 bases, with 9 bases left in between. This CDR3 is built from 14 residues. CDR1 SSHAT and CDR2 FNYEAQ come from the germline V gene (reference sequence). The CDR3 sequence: CASSLVGGNNEQFF. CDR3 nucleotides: TGTGCCAGCAGCTTAGTTGGCGGAAACAATGAGCAGTTCTTC. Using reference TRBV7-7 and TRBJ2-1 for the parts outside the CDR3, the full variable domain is GAGVSQSPRYKVTKRGQDVTLRCDPISSHATLYWYQQALGQGPEFLTYFNYEAQPDKSGLPSDRFSAERPEGSISTLTIQRTEQRDSAMYRCASSLVGGNNEQFFGPGTRLTVL.

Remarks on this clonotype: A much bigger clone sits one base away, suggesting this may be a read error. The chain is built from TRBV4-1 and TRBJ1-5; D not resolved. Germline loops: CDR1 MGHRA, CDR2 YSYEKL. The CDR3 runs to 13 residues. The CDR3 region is CTSSLEESQPQHF. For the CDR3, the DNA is TGCACCAGCAGCCTGGAGGAATCTCAGCCCCAGCATTTT.

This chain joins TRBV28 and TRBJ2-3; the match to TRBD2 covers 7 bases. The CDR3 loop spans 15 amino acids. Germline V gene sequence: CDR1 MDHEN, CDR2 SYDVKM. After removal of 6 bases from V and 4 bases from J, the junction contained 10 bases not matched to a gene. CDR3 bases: TGTGCCAGCAGGAAAGGAGCGGGAAGGGCAGATACGCAGTATTTT. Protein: CASRKGAGRADTQYF.

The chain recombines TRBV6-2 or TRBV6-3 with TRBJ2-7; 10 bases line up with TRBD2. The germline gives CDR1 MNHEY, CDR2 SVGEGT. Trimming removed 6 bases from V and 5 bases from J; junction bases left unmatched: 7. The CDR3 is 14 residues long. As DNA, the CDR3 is TGTGCCAGCAGCAATCTAGCGGGAGTTGACGAGCAGTACTTC. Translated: CASSNLAGVDEQYF.

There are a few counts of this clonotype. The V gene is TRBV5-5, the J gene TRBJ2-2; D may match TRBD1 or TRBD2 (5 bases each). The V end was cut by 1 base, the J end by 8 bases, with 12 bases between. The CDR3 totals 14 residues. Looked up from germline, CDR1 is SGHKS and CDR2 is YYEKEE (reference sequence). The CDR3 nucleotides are TGTGCCAGCAGCTTGATCGAGGGGACGGGGGAGCTGTTTTTT. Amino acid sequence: CASSLIEGTGELFF.

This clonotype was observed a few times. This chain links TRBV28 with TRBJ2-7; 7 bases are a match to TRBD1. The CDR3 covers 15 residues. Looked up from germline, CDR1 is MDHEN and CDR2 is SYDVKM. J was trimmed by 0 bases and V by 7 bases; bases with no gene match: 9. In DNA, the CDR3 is TGTGCCAGCAATCGACAGGGAGATCTCTCCTACGAGCAGTACTTC. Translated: CASNRQGDLSYEQYF.

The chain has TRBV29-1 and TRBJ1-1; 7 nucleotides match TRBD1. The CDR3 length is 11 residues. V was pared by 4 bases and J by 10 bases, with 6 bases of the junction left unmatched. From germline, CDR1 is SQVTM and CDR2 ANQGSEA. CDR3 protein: CSVGRGVAAFF. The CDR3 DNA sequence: TGCAGCGTTGGCAGGGGGGTTGCAGCTTTCTTT.

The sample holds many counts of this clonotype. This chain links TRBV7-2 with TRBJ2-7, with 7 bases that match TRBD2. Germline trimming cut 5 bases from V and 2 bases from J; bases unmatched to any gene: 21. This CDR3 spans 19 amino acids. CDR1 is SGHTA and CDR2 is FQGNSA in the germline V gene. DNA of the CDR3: TGTGCCAGCAGCCCAACGCGGCCACCCCTAGCGGCAGTTACCTACGAGCAGTACTTC. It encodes CASSPTRPPLAAVTYEQYF.

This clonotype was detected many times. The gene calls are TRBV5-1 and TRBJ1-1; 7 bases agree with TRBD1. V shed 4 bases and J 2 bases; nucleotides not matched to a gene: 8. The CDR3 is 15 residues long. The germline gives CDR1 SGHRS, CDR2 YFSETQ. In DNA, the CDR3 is TGCGCCAGCAGCCTCCGGGACAGAATCAACACTGAAGCTTTCTTT. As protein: CASSLRDRINTEAFF.

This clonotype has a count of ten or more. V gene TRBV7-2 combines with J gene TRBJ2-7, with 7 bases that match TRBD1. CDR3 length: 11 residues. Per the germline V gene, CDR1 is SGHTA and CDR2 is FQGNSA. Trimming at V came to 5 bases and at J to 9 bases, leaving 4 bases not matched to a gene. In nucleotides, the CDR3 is TGTGCCAGCAGCGCCCGGACAGGGCAGTACTTC. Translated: CASSARTGQYF.

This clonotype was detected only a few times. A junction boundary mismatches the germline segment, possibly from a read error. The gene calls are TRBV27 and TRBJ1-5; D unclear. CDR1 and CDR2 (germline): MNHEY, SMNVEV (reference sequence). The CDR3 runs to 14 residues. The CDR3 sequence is CASRFSSGSPPQHF. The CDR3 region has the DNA TGTGCCAGCCGTTTCTCCTCTGGGTCCCCGCCCCAGCATTTT.

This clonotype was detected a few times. The CDR3 sequence is CASSYAGTSNQPQHF. The DNA of the CDR3 is TGTGCCAGCAGTTACGCGGGGACGAGCAATCAGCCCCAGCATTTT. This chain uses TRBV6-5 with TRBJ1-5, with D possibly being TRBD1 (5 bases). The CDR3 covers 15 residues. Trimming removed 2 bases at V and 1 base at J, with 9 bases between. The germline V gene has CDR1 MNHEY and CDR2 SVGAGI.